The sequence of this TCR beta chain was determined in a study of spatial heterogeneity in lung cancer. As for the study in general: There were, on average, more than eight raw-read appearances for each unique TCR and UMI combination. Broader study findings: Within tumors, counts of expanded alpha and beta TCRs tracked tumor mutation counts.

V shed 6 bases and J shed 2 bases, with 14 bases lying between them. CDR1 and CDR2 (germline): MDHEN, SYDVKM. CDR3 length equals 15 residues. TCRdb itself ran the 5' RACE reads through MiXCR, one entry per CDR3 protein. Of some 10,000 distinct CDR3 sequences listed, 9.5% to 13% are singletons. Time point described: sample taken at primary tumor resection. By frequency in the sample, this clonotype is medium-sized. Its specificity is unknown. The chain is built from TRBV28 and TRBJ1-5; TRBD1 is a possible D gene (6 bases). Sequences were derived from lung tumor tissue, sampled at surgery. The receptor was isolated from a female donor with early-stage non-small cell lung cancer. The CDR3 spells CASREQGRRNQPQHF. For the CDR3, the DNA is TGTGCCAGCAGGGAACAGGGTAGACGCAATCAGCCCCAGCATTTT. The whole variable domain, remainder taken from reference TRBV28 and TRBJ1-5, is DVKVTQSSRYLVKRTGEKVFLECVQDMDHENMFWYRQDPGLGLRLIYFSYDVKMKEKGDIPEGYSVSREKKERFSLILESASTNQTSMYLCASREQGRRNQPQHFGDGTRLSIL.